These T cell receptor beta chains were read from a single sample in a study of blood T cell repertoires in COVID-19. Assay used: immunoSEQ multiplex PCR; TCRdb lists only in-frame clones, some missing. The sample shows about 170,000 clones, roughly 88% of them seen only once. Material for sequencing was PBMCs or T cells enriched from blood (not recorded which). The source of these receptors is a man aged 45 to 65 who had recovered from COVID-19. The CDR3 runs from the conserved cysteine through the conserved F or W. D genes are given only for firm matches. The size of a clone is reported for some rows only, either as once, few or many, or as a class for expanded clones.

>TRBV10-1|TRBJ1-2|.|17|.
CASSLRTATGTNYGYTF
TGCGCCAGCAGCCTCCGGACAGCCACTGGGACTAACTATGGCTACACCTTC
>TRBV11-2|TRBJ1-1|once|13|.
CASTLTRNTEAFF
TGTGCCAGCACTTTAACACGGAACACTGAAGCTTTCTTT
>TRBV11-1|TRBJ2-1|once|16|TRBD1
CASSPGGLRIKEWQFF
TGTGCCAGCAGCCCAGGGGGCCTTAGAATTAAGGAATGGCAGTTCTTC
>TRBV7-9|TRBJ2-5|few|15|TRBD1
CASSASLDRGFTQYF
TGTGCCAGCAGCGCCTCCCTGGACAGGGGTTTCACCCAGTACTTC
>TRBV24-1|TRBJ1-2|.|16|TRBD1
CATSDYTGENNYGYTF
TGTGCCACCAGTGATTATACAGGGGAGAATAACTATGGCTACACCTTC
>TRBV30|TRBJ2-1|.|12|.
CAWKGVGNEQFF
TGTGCCTGGAAGGGGGTAGGGAATGAGCAGTTCTTC
>TRBV2|TRBJ1-5|.|17|TRBD1
CASRRDRGRGSNQPQHF
TGTGCCAGCAGGAGGGACAGGGGGCGCGGGAGCAATCAGCCCCAGCATTTT
>TRBV12-3/TRBV12-4|TRBJ2-3|.|12|TRBD2
CASSRGGDTQYF
TGTGCCAGCAGTCGGGGAGGGGATACGCAGTATTTT
>TRBV12-3/TRBV12-4|TRBJ1-5|few|13|TRBD1
CASSGQGHQPQHF
TGTGCCAGCAGTGGACAGGGGCACCAGCCCCAGCATTTT
>TRBV5-1|TRBJ1-1|.|14|.
CASSLTGMNTEAFF
TGCGCCAGCAGCTTGACAGGGATGAACACTGAAGCTTTCTTT
>TRBV20-1|TRBJ1-2|.|11|.
CSARDGYGYTF
TGCAGTGCTCGCGATGGCTATGGCTACACCTTC
>TRBV29-1|TRBJ2-3|.|13|.
CSVDSDGGWTQYF
TGCAGCGTTGATTCCGACGGCGGCTGGACGCAGTATTTT
>TRBV7-9|TRBJ2-5|.|14|.
CASSLSGGAETQYF
TGTGCCAGCAGCTTATCTGGGGGCGCAGAGACCCAGTACTTC
>TRBV9|TRBJ2-7|.|15|TRBD1
CASSAGQGPTYEQYF
TGTGCCAGCAGCGCCGGACAGGGGCCCACCTACGAGCAGTACTTC
>TRBV5-1|TRBJ2-6|.|16|.
CASSLLSSSGANVLTF
TGCGCCAGCAGCTTACTAAGTAGCTCTGGGGCCAACGTCCTGACTTTC
>TRBV12-3/TRBV12-4|TRBJ1-2|.|13|TRBD1
CASSFRDSRGYTF
TGTGCCAGCAGTTTCAGGGACAGTAGAGGCTACACCTTC
>TRBV25-1|TRBJ2-1|.|15|TRBD1
CASSELGGALNEQFF
TGTGCCAGCAGTGAGCTAGGGGGCGCCCTCAATGAGCAGTTCTTC
>TRBV19|TRBJ2-6|.|19|.
CAGNWLRDSEISGANVLTF
TGTGCCGGAAATTGGTTGCGGGACTCGGAAATCTCTGGGGCCAACGTCCTGACTTTC
>TRBV7-6|TRBJ2-1|.|16|TRBD1
CASSVGQGLIENEQFF
TGTGCCAGCAGCGTGGGACAGGGGCTTATAGAGAATGAGCAGTTCTTC
>TRBV11-2|TRBJ2-5|.|14|TRBD2
CASSLIAGAETQYF
TGTGCCAGCAGCTTAATAGCGGGGGCGGAGACCCAGTACTTC
>TRBV19|TRBJ1-2|.|13|TRBD1
CASRPGGSPGYTF
TGTGCCAGTAGGCCAGGGGGCTCACCTGGCTACACCTTC
>TRBV19|TRBJ1-2|.|13|.
CASKGEAGYGYTF
TGTGCCAGTAAAGGCGAAGCGGGCTATGGCTACACCTTC
>TRBV2|TRBJ1-3|.|14|.
CASSEITEGNTIYF
TGTGCCAGCAGTGAAATTACAGAGGGAAACACCATATATTTT
>TRBV14|TRBJ1-6|.|16|TRBD1
CASSPRGQVYNSPLHF
TGTGCCAGCAGCCCCCGAGGACAGGTCTATAATTCACCCCTCCACTTT
>TRBV13|TRBJ1-6|.|17|.
CASSPVTALLVDSPLHF
TGTGCCAGCAGCCCCGTGACAGCGCTACTGGTAGATTCACCCCTCCACTTT
>TRBV18|TRBJ2-1|.|15|.
CASSPPGAAYNEQFF
TGTGCCAGCTCACCACCGGGGGCTGCCTACAATGAGCAGTTCTTC
>TRBV5-1|TRBJ1-1|.|14|.
CASSSTDFNTEAFF
TGCGCCAGCAGCTCGACGGACTTCAACACTGAAGCTTTCTTT
>TRBV2|TRBJ2-2|.|15|TRBD2
CASSELAGGTGELFF
TGTGCCAGCAGTGAACTAGCGGGGGGGACCGGGGAGCTGTTTTTT
>TRBV14|TRBJ2-5|.|13|.
CASSQGLQETQYF
TGTGCCAGCAGCCAAGGGCTGCAAGAGACCCAGTACTTC
>TRBV11-3|TRBJ1-4|.|17|.
CASSLAKIGTRNEKLFF
TGTGCCAGCAGCTTAGCGAAGATCGGGACACGTAATGAAAAACTGTTTTTT
>TRBV7-7|TRBJ2-3|.|15|.
CASSLGQGRTDTQYF
TGTGCTAGCAGCTTAGGCCAGGGCCGCACAGATACGCAGTATTTT
>TRBV27|TRBJ2-7|.|15|TRBD2
CASSPSGGLSYEQYF
TGTGCCAGCAGTCCTAGCGGGGGCCTCTCCTACGAGCAGTACTTC
>TRBV7-9|TRBJ1-2|.|12|.
CASSQDLYGYTF
TGTGCCAGCAGCCAGGATCTCTATGGCTACACCTTC
>TRBV6-5|TRBJ1-4|few|12|.
CASSTHGQKLFF
TGTGCCAGCAGTACCCATGGGCAAAAACTGTTTTTT
>TRBV2|TRBJ2-7|many|13|.
CASSDLRDYEQYF
TGTGCCAGCAGTGACCTCAGGGATTACGAGCAGTACTTC
>TRBV28|TRBJ2-7|.|15|TRBD2
CASSQRTSGGYEQYF
TGTGCCAGCAGTCAACGGACTAGCGGGGGGTACGAGCAGTACTTC
>TRBV9|TRBJ2-7|.|14|TRBD1
CASTRGGQGYEQYF
TGTGCCAGCACGCGTGGGGGACAGGGGTACGAGCAGTACTTC
>TRBV3-1/TRBV3-2|TRBJ1-2|.|16|.
CASSPVTRGVEHGYTF
TGTGCCAGCAGCCCCGTCACTCGGGGTGTAGAGCATGGCTACACCTTC
>TRBV18|TRBJ2-7|.|16|.
CASSPGSQVSSYEQYF
TGTGCCAGCTCACCCGGATCCCAGGTAAGCTCCTACGAGCAGTACTTC
>TRBV29-1|TRBJ1-2|.|12|TRBD1
CSVDQGAYGYTF
TGCAGCGTTGACCAGGGGGCCTATGGCTACACCTTC
>TRBV6-1|TRBJ1-5|.|14|.
CASSESRGNQPQHF
TGTGCCAGCAGTGAAAGCAGGGGCAATCAGCCCCAGCATTTT
>TRBV27|TRBJ1-2|.|12|.
CASRFGQTGYTF
TGTGCCAGCAGATTTGGACAAACTGGCTACACCTTC